A single sample gave rise to the 19 T cell receptor beta chains below, sequenced in a study of cytomegalovirus exposure and HLA in healthy donors. This PCR relied on a set of 60 Vbeta primers and 13 Jbeta primers. Sequencing was performed with immunoSEQ multiplex PCR; in TCRdb, only in-frame clones are kept and a portion is missing. The profile shows a few hundred thousand clones, 80% to 85% of them singletons. Material for sequencing was PBMCs. The receptors stem from a woman aged 60-75 years in good health and CMV-seropositive.

This chain connects TRBV7-9 to TRBJ2-6; 8 bases line up with TRBD1. Germline V gene sequence: CDR1 SEHNR, CDR2 FQNEAQ (reference sequence). This CDR3 region has 17 residues. After removal of 1 base from V and 1 base from J, the junction contained 3 bases not matched to a gene. The DNA for the CDR3 is TGTGCCAGCAGCTTAGGGACAGGGTTATCTGGGGCCAACGTCCTGACTTTC. This sequence encodes CASSLGTGLSGANVLTF. Together with reference TRBV7-9 and TRBJ2-6, the CDR3 gives the full variable domain: DTGVSQNPRHKITKRGQNVTFRCDPISEHNRLYWYRQTLGQGPEFLTYFQNEAQLEKSRLLSDRFSAERPKGSFSTLEIQRTEQGDSAMYLCASSLGTGLSGANVLTFGAGSRLTVL.

V and J are TRBV27 and TRBJ1-5, with D uncertain. Germline V lookup: CDR1 MNHEY, CDR2 SMNVEV (reference sequence). This CDR3 contains 13 residues. Between the trimmed V and J ends, which lost 4 bases and 2 bases, there was a span of 6 bases. The CDR3: CASSWEGNQPQHF. The CDR3 DNA follows: TGTGCCAGCAGTTGGGAGGGCAATCAGCCCCAGCATTTT.

CDR3 coding DNA: TGTGCCAGCAGCTCCCAGACAGGGAGCTTTAGGGAGCAGTACTTC. This encodes CASSSQTGSFREQYF. The chain combines TRBV5-4 with TRBJ2-7; 7 bases map to TRBD1. V lost 3 bases to trimming and J lost 7 bases; unmatched junction nucleotides: 13. This CDR3 is built from 15 residues. Germline V gene data show CDR1 as SGHNT and CDR2 as YYREEE (reference sequence).

The sample holds one count of this clone. The V call is TRBV6-1, the J call TRBJ2-7, with 10 bases matching TRBD1. The junction had 12 bases not matched to a gene; V was cut back by 4 bases and J by 6 bases. The CDR3 totals 16 residues. CDR1 is MNHNS, CDR2 SASEGT, per germline. The CDR3 region has the DNA TGTGCCAGCAGTGTCGGAAGCAGACAGGGGGCCCGCGAGCAGTACTTC. Translation: CASSVGSRQGAREQYF.

This clone was recorded only once. The rearrangement joins TRBV28 to TRBJ2-2, with 10 bases aligning to TRBD1. J lost 7 bases, V lost 10 bases, and 9 bases had no gene match. Germline CDR1 reads MDHEN; CDR2 reads SYDVKM. This CDR3 is 14 amino acids long. This CDR3 reads CATTRTGGVGELFF. Written as DNA, the CDR3 is TGTGCCACCACCAGGACAGGGGGAGTCGGGGAGCTGTTTTTT.

This rearrangement joins TRBV27 to TRBJ2-7; D is perhaps TRBD1 (5 bases). In germline, CDR1 is MNHEY, CDR2 SMNVEV (reference sequence). Trimming stripped 3 bases from V and 7 bases from J, with 16 bases between. The length of the CDR3 is 14 residues. CDR3 sequence reads: CASSFDSYGVEQYF. CDR3 sequence (DNA): TGTGCCAGCAGTTTTGACAGTTACGGTGTTGAGCAGTACTTC.

This clone was detected only once. The chain combines TRBV4-1 with TRBJ2-7, with 8 positions matching TRBD2. The trim removed 0 bases at V and 4 bases at J, leaving 11 bases unmatched. Germline V gene data show CDR1 as MGHRA and CDR2 as YSYEKL. The CDR3 extends over 17 amino acids. CDR3 amino acids: CASSQDRAGGTDYEQYF. The CDR3 nucleotides read TGCGCCAGCAGCCAAGATAGGGCGGGAGGCACCGATTACGAGCAGTACTTC.

The chain employs TRBV20-1 and TRBJ2-7; D call uncertain. Deletions cut 5 bases from V and 4 bases from J, with 6 bases between. The CDR3 runs 10 residues. The V gene's germline CDR1 is DFQATT and CDR2 SNEGSKA (reference sequence). The CDR3 DNA is TGCAGTGCTCTGACTTACGAGCAGTACTTC. It yields the protein CSALTYEQYF.

This clone was picked up one time. The chain has TRBV9 and TRBJ2-3, with 7 bases lining up with TRBD2. Germline V gives CDR1 SGDLS, CDR2 YYNGEE. The CDR3 extends over 14 amino acids. V gave up 3 bases and J gave up 1 base; unmatched junction bases: 2. The CDR3 DNA follows: TGTGCCAGCAGCGATAGCGGGCGCACAGATACGCAGTATTTT. Its protein product is CASSDSGRTDTQYF.

The chain employs TRBV28 and TRBJ1-4, with D unclear. Germline V gives CDR1 MDHEN, CDR2 SYDVKM. The CDR3 length is 14 residues. Trimming removed 10 bases from V and 0 bases from J, with 12 bases in between. The CDR3 loop reads CAIQSGATNEKLFF. CDR3 in DNA: TGTGCCATCCAAAGCGGCGCAACTAATGAAAAACTGTTTTTT.

The chain links TRBV5-1 to TRBJ2-3; 8 nucleotides align to TRBD1. V dropped 0 bases and J dropped 3; count of bases not matched to a gene: 3. CDR3 size: 15 residues. Per germline, CDR1 SGHRS and CDR2 YFSETQ. In DNA, the CDR3 is TGCGCCAGCAGCTTGGGGGACAGGCAGACAGATACGCAGTATTTT. It is translated as CASSLGDRQTDTQYF.

V is TRBV27 and J is TRBJ2-7, with D perhaps TRBD1 (6 bases). Germline CDR1 and CDR2: MNHEY and SMNVEV (reference sequence). The CDR3 spans 14 residues. V was trimmed by 6 bases and J by 3 bases, leaving 15 bases between them. The CDR3 sequence: CASSPPGHFYEQYF. The DNA for the CDR3 is TGTGCCAGCAGCCCACCGGGACACTTCTACGAGCAGTACTTC.

This chain connects TRBV4-1 to TRBJ2-6; 11 positions match TRBD2. The CDR3 is 17 residues long. Unmatched junction bases numbered 3, after V lost 4 bases and J lost 1 base. The germline V gene encodes CDR1 MGHRA and CDR2 YSYEKL. The CDR3 region has the DNA TGCGCCAGCAGCCTTGGACTAGCGGGTTCTGGGGCCAACGTCCTGACTTTC. This sequence encodes CASSLGLAGSGANVLTF.

V usage is TRBV19 and J usage is TRBJ1-5; 8 nucleotides match TRBD1. V dropped 7 bases and J dropped 4; count of bases not matched to a gene: 3. This CDR3 spans 13 amino acids. CDR1 is LNHDA, CDR2 SQIVND, per germline (reference sequence). CDR3 residues: CASTWTGNQPQHF. CDR3 nucleotides: TGTGCCAGTACTTGGACAGGGAATCAGCCCCAGCATTTT.

The chain is built from TRBV28 and TRBJ1-1; perhaps TRBD1 as D (6 bases). Trimming stripped 7 bases from V and 4 bases from J, with 13 bases between. The CDR3 sequence is 13 residues long. In germline, CDR1 is MDHEN, CDR2 SYDVKM. Here the CDR3 DNA reads TGTGCCAGCACTGGGACACTGGTCACTGAAGCTTTCTTT. It is translated as CASTGTLVTEAFF.

This clone was picked up one time. The chain joins TRBV11-2 to TRBJ1-2; D ambiguous. CDR1 SGHAT and CDR2 FQNNGV come from the germline V gene. This CDR3 contains 16 residues. Deletions cut 3 bases from V and 2 bases from J, with 16 bases between. Here the CDR3 reads CASSLESVRTNYGYTF. CDR3 nucleotide sequence: TGTGCCAGCAGCTTGGAGTCGGTCAGAACCAACTATGGCTACACCTTC.

V and J are TRBV28 and TRBJ2-7; tentatively, D is TRBD1 (6 bases). From germline, CDR1 is MDHEN and CDR2 SYDVKM. The CDR3 totals 12 residues. The V gene lost 6 bases and the J gene lost 3 bases, with 9 bases spanning the gap. The CDR3 DNA follows: TGTGCCAGCAGGAAGGACAGCTACGAGCAGTACTTC. Encoded protein: CASRKDSYEQYF.

The rearrangement uses TRBV6-5 and TRBJ2-3, with unresolved D. V lost 0 bases, J lost 4 bases, and 11 bases lay in between. The CDR3 is made up of 15 amino acids. The germline V gene encodes CDR1 MNHEY and CDR2 SVGAGI. The CDR3 loop is CASSYSDSLADTQYF. CDR3 nucleotide sequence: TGTGCCAGCAGTTACTCGGATAGCTTGGCAGATACGCAGTATTTT.

This clone was seen just once. V is TRBV19 and J is TRBJ1-1, with D perhaps matching TRBD1 (5 bases). The V end was cut by 6 bases, the J end by 2 bases, with 13 bases between. In germline, CDR1 is LNHDA, CDR2 SQIVND (reference sequence). CDR3 size: 14 residues. CDR3 nucleotide sequence: TGTGCCAGTAGGTTGGACATCTTAAACACTGAAGCTTTCTTT. Translating gives CASRLDILNTEAFF.